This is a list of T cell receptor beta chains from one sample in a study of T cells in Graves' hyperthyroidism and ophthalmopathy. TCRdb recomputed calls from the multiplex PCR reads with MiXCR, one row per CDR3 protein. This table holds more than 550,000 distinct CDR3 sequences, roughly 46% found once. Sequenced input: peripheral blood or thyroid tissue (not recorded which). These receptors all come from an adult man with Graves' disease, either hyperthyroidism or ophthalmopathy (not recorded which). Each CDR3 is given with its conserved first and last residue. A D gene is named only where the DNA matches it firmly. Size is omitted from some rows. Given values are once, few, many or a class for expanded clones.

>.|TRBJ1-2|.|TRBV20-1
TGCAGTGCTAGAGGCCCAACAGGCACGAGCAACTATGGCTACACCTTC
CSARGPTGTSNYGYTF
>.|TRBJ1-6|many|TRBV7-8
TGTGCCAGCAGCCGGACAAACACCCTCCACTTT
CASSRTNTLHF
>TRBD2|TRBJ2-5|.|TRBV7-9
TGTGCCAGCACCGCGGGGGGGGAGACCCAGTACTTC
CASTAGGETQYF
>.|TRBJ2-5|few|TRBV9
TGTGCCAGCAGCCGGTGGGGGGGCACCGAGACCCAGTACTTC
CASSRWGGTETQYF
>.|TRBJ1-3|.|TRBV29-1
TGCAGCGTGGCAAGGGGGGATGGCTACACCATATATTTT
CSVARGDGYTIYF
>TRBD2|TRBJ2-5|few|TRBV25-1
TGTGCCAGCAGTGAAACTAGCGGGGGATTTAGCGAGACCCAGTACTTC
CASSETSGGFSETQYF
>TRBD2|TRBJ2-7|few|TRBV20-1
TGCAGTGCTAATTCGGCTAGCGGGAGTCTGAGAGAGCAGTACTTC
CSANSASGSLREQYF
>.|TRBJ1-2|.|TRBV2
TGTGCCAGCAGTTTATGGCCGGAACCCCCAGTCTTATATGGCTACACCTTC
CASSLWPEPPVLYGYTF
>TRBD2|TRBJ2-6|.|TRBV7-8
TGTGCCAGCAGCTTAGCCGGGGGGGACTCTGGGGCCAACGTCCTGACTTTC
CASSLAGGDSGANVLTF
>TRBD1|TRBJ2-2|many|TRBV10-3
TGTGCCATCAGTGAGTCTTGGACAGGGAACACCGGGGAGCTGTTTTTT
CAISESWTGNTGELFF
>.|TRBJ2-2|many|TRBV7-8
TGCGCCAGCAGTTCACCCGGGGAGCTGTTTTTT
CASSSPGELFF
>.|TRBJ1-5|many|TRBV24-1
TGTGCCACCAGTGGAAACGGACGAGATCAGCCCCAGCATTTT
CATSGNGRDQPQHF
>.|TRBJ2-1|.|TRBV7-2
TGTGCCAGCAGCCTCGACAGGTCCGGGGAGCAGTTCTTC
CASSLDRSGEQFF
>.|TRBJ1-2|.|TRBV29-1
TGCAGCAGGACGACAGGTTACTCCTATGGCTACACCTTC
CSRTTGYSYGYTF
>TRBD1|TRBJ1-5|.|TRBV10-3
TGTGCCAGCAGTTACAGGGGGTTGGGACAGATCAATCAGCCCCAGCATTTT
CASSYRGLGQINQPQHF
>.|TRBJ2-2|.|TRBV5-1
TGCGCCAGCAGCTTGGGTTCTAGGGCGAACACCGGGGAGCTGTTTTTT
CASSLGSRANTGELFF
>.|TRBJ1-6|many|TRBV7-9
TGTGCCAGCAGCTTAGCCGGGTCCAACGTGCCTTCACCCCTCCACTTT
CASSLAGSNVPSPLHF
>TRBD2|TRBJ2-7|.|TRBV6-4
TGTGCCAGCAGCCAACTAGCGGGAGGGCCAAGTGACGAGCAGTACTTC
CASSQLAGGPSDEQYF
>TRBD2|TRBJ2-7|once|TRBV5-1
TGCGCCAGCAGCTCCGGGACTAGCGGACGTCATTACGAGCAGTACTTC
CASSSGTSGRHYEQYF
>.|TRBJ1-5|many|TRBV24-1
TGTGCCACCAGTGATTTGGCCAACAAAGTACCGGGACACCAGCATTTT
CATSDLANKVPGHQHF
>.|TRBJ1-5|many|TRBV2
TGTGCCAGCAGCGACCCAGGGTCTGGTCAGCCCCAGCATTTT
CASSDPGSGQPQHF
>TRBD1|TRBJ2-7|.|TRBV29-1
TGCAGCGAAGGGACAGGGCGCATCTCAACCTACGAGCAGTACTTC
CSEGTGRISTYEQYF
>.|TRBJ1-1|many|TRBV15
TGTGCCACCAGCAGAGATGGGGAGGGATGGAGATTGAACACTGAAGCTTTCTTT
CATSRDGEGWRLNTEAFF
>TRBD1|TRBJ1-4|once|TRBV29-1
TGCAGCGTTGAAGATCAAGCGACAGGGGGGTATGAAAAACTGTTTTTT
CSVEDQATGGYEKLFF
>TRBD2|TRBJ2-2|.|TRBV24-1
TGTGCCACCAGTGGCGTTTTAGCGGGAGAATACGGGGAGCTGTTTTTT
CATSGVLAGEYGELFF
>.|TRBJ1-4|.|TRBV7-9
TGTGCCAGCAGCAGACACCTCAGGACAACTAATGGAAAACTGTTTTTT
CASSRHLRTTNGKLFF
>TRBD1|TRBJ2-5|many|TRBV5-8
TGTGCCAGCAGCGAGGACAGGGGACAAGAGACCCAGTACTTC
CASSEDRGQETQYF
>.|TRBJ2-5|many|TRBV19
TGTGCCAGTAGTATAAGAGAGACCCAGTACTTC
CASSIRETQYF
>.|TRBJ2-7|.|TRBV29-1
TGCAGCGTTCCAGGGGGGGAGCAGTACTTC
CSVPGGEQYF
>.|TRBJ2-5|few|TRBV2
TGTGCCAGCAGCGTGGACACCGGGACCCAGTACTTC
CASSVDTGTQYF
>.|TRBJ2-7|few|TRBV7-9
TGTGCCAGCAGCCTAATGGTTAGCTCCTACGAGCAGTACTTC
CASSLMVSSYEQYF
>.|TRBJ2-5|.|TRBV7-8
TGTGCCAGCAACTCCGGGACACACCAAGAGACCCAGTACTTC
CASNSGTHQETQYF
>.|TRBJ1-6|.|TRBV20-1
TGCAGTGCTAGAGGTCGGCAGGCCTATAATTCACCCCTCCACTTT
CSARGRQAYNSPLHF
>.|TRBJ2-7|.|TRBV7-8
TGTGCCAGCAGCTTAGGCGTGCGGGGAACCGACTACGAGCAGTACTTC
CASSLGVRGTDYEQYF
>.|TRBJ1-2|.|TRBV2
TGTGCCAGCAGTTCGGGGCCGGGTGGCTACACCTTC
CASSSGPGGYTF
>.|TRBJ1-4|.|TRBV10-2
TGCGCCAGCAGTGAGTCGCGCAGGAACACTGAAAAACTGTTTTTT
CASSESRRNTEKLFF
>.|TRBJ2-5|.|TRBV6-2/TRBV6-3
TGTGCCAGCACCCTGTACGGGATAGGAGAGACCCAGTACTTC
CASTLYGIGETQYF
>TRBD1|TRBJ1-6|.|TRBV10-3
TGTGCCATTGCAGGGGGGATTAATTCACCCCTCCACTTT
CAIAGGINSPLHF
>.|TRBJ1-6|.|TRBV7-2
TGTGCCAGCAGCCCAGCTTCCAGGACACAGAATAATTCACCCCTCCACTTT
CASSPASRTQNNSPLHF
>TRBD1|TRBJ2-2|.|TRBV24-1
TGTGCCACCAGTGATATCCGGGACAGGGTTCACCCAACCGGGGAGCTGTTTTTT
CATSDIRDRVHPTGELFF
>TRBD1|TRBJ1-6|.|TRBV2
TGTGCCAGCAGCCCAGGGGGTTTTATGACCCTCCACTTT
CASSPGGFMTLHF
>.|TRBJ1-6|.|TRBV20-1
TGCAGTGCTAGAGATTGCTCCTATAATTCACCCCTCCACTTT
CSARDCSYNSPLHF
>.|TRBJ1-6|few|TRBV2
TGTGCCAGAAATTCCGCCGGGACGCTAAATTCACCCCTCCACTTT
CARNSAGTLNSPLHF
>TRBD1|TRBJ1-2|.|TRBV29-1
TGCAGCGAGGCAGGGGGTGGCTACACCTTC
CSEAGGGYTF
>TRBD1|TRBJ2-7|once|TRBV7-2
TGTGCCAGCAGCTACCCCCCGGGACAGGTGGATTCCTACGAGCAGTACTTC
CASSYPPGQVDSYEQYF